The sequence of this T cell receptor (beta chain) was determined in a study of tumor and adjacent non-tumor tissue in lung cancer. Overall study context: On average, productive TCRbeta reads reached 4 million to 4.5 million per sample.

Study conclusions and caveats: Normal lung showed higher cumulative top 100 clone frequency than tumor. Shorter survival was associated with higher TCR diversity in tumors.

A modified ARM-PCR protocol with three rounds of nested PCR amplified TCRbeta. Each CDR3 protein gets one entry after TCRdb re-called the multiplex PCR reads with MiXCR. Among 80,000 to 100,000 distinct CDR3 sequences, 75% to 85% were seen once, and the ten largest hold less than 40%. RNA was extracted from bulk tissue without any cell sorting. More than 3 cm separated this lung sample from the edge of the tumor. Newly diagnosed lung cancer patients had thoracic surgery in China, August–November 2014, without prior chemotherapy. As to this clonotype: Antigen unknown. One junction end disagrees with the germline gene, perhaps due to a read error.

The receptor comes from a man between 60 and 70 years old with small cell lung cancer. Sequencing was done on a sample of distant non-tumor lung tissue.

This CDR3 is CASSRDGDRGRNTGELFF. Here the CDR3 DNA reads TGTGCTAGCAGCCGAGATGGGGACAGGGGACGGAACACCGGGGAGCTGTTTTTT. The V and J genes are TRBV4-2 and TRBJ2-2, with 10 bases identical to TRBD1. The CDR3 length is 18 residues. The germline V gene encodes CDR1 LGHNA and CDR2 YNFKEQ.